These T cell receptor beta chains were read from a single sample in a study of shared clonotypes between healthy human individuals. Only in-frame clones appear in the TCRdb table, and some are missing; sequencing was by immunoSEQ multiplex PCR. The table records over a million clones, around 76% of them present only once. Sequencing was carried out using memory CD4+ T cells sorted from blood. These receptors originate from a man aged 18 to 29 in good health. Each CDR3 is given with its conserved first and last residue. The order of the fields is J gene, clone size, V gene, D gene, CDR3 protein, CDR3 DNA. A D gene is named only where the DNA matches it firmly. Some rows mark clone size as missing; the rest say once, few, many or name a class of expanded clone.

J gene: TRBJ1-1
clone size: NA
V gene: TRBV6-5
D gene: TRBD1
CDR3 protein: CASSHGQGARTEAFF
CDR3 DNA: TGTGCCAGCAGTCACGGACAGGGGGCGCGGACTGAAGCTTTCTTT

J gene: TRBJ2-5
clone size: NA
V gene: TRBV4-3
D gene: NA
CDR3 protein: CASSQEYRETQYF
CDR3 DNA: TGCGCCAGCAGCCAAGAATACAGAGAGACCCAGTACTTC

J gene: TRBJ2-5
clone size: NA
V gene: TRBV6-5
D gene: NA
CDR3 protein: CASSYLGLGEETQYF
CDR3 DNA: TGTGCCAGCAGTTACTTGGGCCTGGGGGAAGAGACCCAGTACTTC

J gene: TRBJ2-1
clone size: NA
V gene: TRBV5-6
D gene: NA
CDR3 protein: CASSLDWAVFF
CDR3 DNA: TGTGCCAGCAGCTTGGACTGGGCTGTATTCTTC

J gene: TRBJ1-2
clone size: NA
V gene: TRBV4-1
D gene: NA
CDR3 protein: CASSPSQASTNYGYTF
CDR3 DNA: TGCGCCAGCAGCCCTTCACAGGCATCGACTAACTATGGCTACACCTTC

J gene: TRBJ2-7
clone size: NA
V gene: TRBV5-6
D gene: NA
CDR3 protein: CASSLLRQHEGGYEQYF
CDR3 DNA: TGTGCCAGCAGCTTGTTGAGACAGCACGAAGGGGGCTACGAGCAGTACTTC

J gene: TRBJ2-7
clone size: NA
V gene: TRBV14
D gene: NA
CDR3 protein: CASSQGMFYEQYF
CDR3 DNA: TGTGCCAGCAGCCAAGGAATGTTCTACGAGCAGTACTTC

J gene: TRBJ2-3
clone size: NA
V gene: TRBV2
D gene: NA
CDR3 protein: CASSEVTADTQYF
CDR3 DNA: TGTGCCAGCAGTGAAGTAACGGCAGATACGCAGTATTTT

J gene: TRBJ1-2
clone size: few
V gene: TRBV27
D gene: NA
CDR3 protein: CASRYRGAYGYTF
CDR3 DNA: TGTGCCAGCAGATACCGGGGGGCTTATGGCTACACCTTC

J gene: TRBJ2-7
clone size: NA
V gene: TRBV7-9
D gene: NA
CDR3 protein: CASSLAGREASF
CDR3 DNA: TGTGCCAGCAGCTTAGCGGGTCGGGAAGCTTCATTC

J gene: TRBJ1-4
clone size: many
V gene: TRBV5-5
D gene: NA
CDR3 protein: CASSQWGEKLFF
CDR3 DNA: TGTGCCAGCAGCCAATGGGGTGAAAAACTGTTTTTT

J gene: TRBJ2-1
clone size: NA
V gene: TRBV5-1
D gene: NA
CDR3 protein: CASSRIGNSYNEQFF
CDR3 DNA: TGCGCCAGCAGCCGGATAGGGAACTCCTACAATGAGCAGTTCTTC

J gene: TRBJ2-3
clone size: NA
V gene: TRBV6-6
D gene: NA
CDR3 protein: CASSRIGQTSTDTQYF
CDR3 DNA: TGTGCCAGCAGTCGAATAGGACAGACTAGCACAGATACGCAGTATTTT

J gene: TRBJ1-1
clone size: NA
V gene: TRBV7-2
D gene: NA
CDR3 protein: CASRLRPANTEAFF
CDR3 DNA: TGTGCCAGCAGGCTCCGGCCGGCTAACACTGAAGCTTTCTTT

J gene: TRBJ1-4
clone size: NA
V gene: TRBV2
D gene: NA
CDR3 protein: CASSALGANNEKLFF
CDR3 DNA: TGTGCCAGCAGTGCATTGGGAGCCAATAATGAAAAACTGTTTTTT

J gene: TRBJ1-1
clone size: NA
V gene: TRBV18
D gene: NA
CDR3 protein: CASSSDPNTEAFF
CDR3 DNA: TGTGCCAGCTCCTCGGACCCGAACACTGAAGCTTTCTTT

J gene: TRBJ1-5
clone size: NA
V gene: TRBV7-9
D gene: NA
CDR3 protein: CASSLVRDHWRGGNQPQHF
CDR3 DNA: TGTGCCAGCAGCTTAGTCCGAGACCATTGGAGGGGTGGCAATCAGCCCCAGCATTTT

J gene: TRBJ2-5
clone size: NA
V gene: TRBV5-1
D gene: NA
CDR3 protein: CASSLIVQETQYF
CDR3 DNA: TGCGCCAGCAGCTTGATAGTCCAAGAGACCCAGTACTTC

J gene: TRBJ2-7
clone size: NA
V gene: TRBV5-1
D gene: TRBD1
CDR3 protein: CASSSGQLQYEQYF
CDR3 DNA: TGCGCCAGCAGCTCGGGACAGTTACAATACGAGCAGTACTTC

J gene: TRBJ2-1
clone size: NA
V gene: TRBV6-5
D gene: NA
CDR3 protein: CATGKITGNEQFF
CDR3 DNA: TGTGCCACCGGAAAAATAACAGGCAATGAGCAGTTCTTC

J gene: TRBJ1-1
clone size: NA
V gene: TRBV6-1
D gene: TRBD1
CDR3 protein: CASIGDRGYITEAFF
CDR3 DNA: TGTGCCAGCATTGGGGACAGGGGGTATATCACTGAAGCTTTCTTT

J gene: TRBJ2-3
clone size: few
V gene: TRBV7-2
D gene: NA
CDR3 protein: CASSLGPGLTDTQYF
CDR3 DNA: TGTGCCAGCAGCTTAGGTCCGGGTTTGACAGATACGCAGTATTTT

J gene: TRBJ2-1
clone size: NA
V gene: TRBV27
D gene: NA
CDR3 protein: CASSRRMILAMNEQFF
CDR3 DNA: TGTGCCAGCAGTCGGAGAATGATACTAGCAATGAATGAGCAGTTCTTC

J gene: TRBJ2-1
clone size: NA
V gene: TRBV7-9
D gene: TRBD2
CDR3 protein: CASSGGLAGGSRYNEQFF
CDR3 DNA: TGTGCCAGCAGCGGAGGACTAGCGGGAGGGTCTCGCTACAATGAGCAGTTCTTC

J gene: TRBJ2-5
clone size: NA
V gene: TRBV25-1
D gene: TRBD2
CDR3 protein: CASGTWGAGEETQYF
CDR3 DNA: TGTGCCAGCGGCACTTGGGGAGCGGGAGAAGAGACCCAGTACTTC

J gene: TRBJ2-5
clone size: NA
V gene: TRBV7-9
D gene: NA
CDR3 protein: CASSPPGRGQETQYF
CDR3 DNA: TGTGCCAGCAGCCCACCGGGACGGGGCCAAGAGACCCAGTACTTC

J gene: TRBJ1-1
clone size: many
V gene: TRBV7-9
D gene: NA
CDR3 protein: CASSPENTEAFF
CDR3 DNA: TGTGCCAGCAGCCCAGAGAACACTGAAGCTTTCTTT

J gene: TRBJ1-6
clone size: NA
V gene: TRBV12-5
D gene: TRBD1
CDR3 protein: CASGDGTAHNSPLHF
CDR3 DNA: TGTGCTAGTGGTGACGGGACAGCTCATAATTCACCCCTCCACTTT

J gene: TRBJ1-2
clone size: NA
V gene: TRBV5-5
D gene: NA
CDR3 protein: CASSLGGTFDYYGYTF
CDR3 DNA: TGTGCCAGCAGCTTGGGAGGGACGTTCGATTACTATGGCTACACCTTC

J gene: TRBJ1-6
clone size: few
V gene: TRBV7-2
D gene: TRBD1
CDR3 protein: CASSTGQGGSPLHF
CDR3 DNA: TGTGCCAGCAGCACCGGACAGGGCGGGTCACCCCTCCACTTT

J gene: TRBJ2-3
clone size: few
V gene: TRBV15
D gene: TRBD2
CDR3 protein: CATSKLLAGGTDTQYF
CDR3 DNA: TGTGCCACCAGCAAATTACTAGCGGGTGGCACAGATACGCAGTATTTT

J gene: TRBJ1-1
clone size: few
V gene: TRBV28
D gene: NA
CDR3 protein: CASSFSLLLEAFF
CDR3 DNA: TGTGCCAGCAGTTTCAGCTTATTACTCGAAGCTTTCTTT

J gene: TRBJ2-1
clone size: few
V gene: TRBV9
D gene: NA
CDR3 protein: CASRGQNYNEQFF
CDR3 DNA: TGTGCCAGCCGAGGCCAGAACTACAATGAGCAGTTCTTC

J gene: TRBJ2-2
clone size: NA
V gene: TRBV5-1
D gene: NA
CDR3 protein: CASSIQYPDTGELFF
CDR3 DNA: TGCGCCAGCAGCATACAATACCCCGACACCGGGGAGCTGTTTTTT

J gene: TRBJ1-3
clone size: NA
V gene: TRBV25-1
D gene: NA
CDR3 protein: CASSAAPGNTIYF
CDR3 DNA: TGTGCCAGCAGTGCCGCTCCAGGAAACACCATATATTTT

J gene: TRBJ2-3
clone size: NA
V gene: TRBV5-1
D gene: TRBD1
CDR3 protein: CASSQQGATDTQYF
CDR3 DNA: TGCGCCAGCAGCCAGCAGGGGGCAACAGATACGCAGTATTTT

J gene: TRBJ2-1
clone size: NA
V gene: TRBV7-9
D gene: TRBD1
CDR3 protein: CASSLEGGGWGDEQFF
CDR3 DNA: TGTGCCAGCAGCTTAGAAGGGGGCGGTTGGGGCGATGAGCAGTTCTTC

J gene: TRBJ1-3
clone size: NA
V gene: TRBV5-1
D gene: NA
CDR3 protein: CASSAGTGNTIYF
CDR3 DNA: TGCGCCAGCAGCGCAGGGACTGGAAACACCATATATTTT

J gene: TRBJ2-5
clone size: NA
V gene: TRBV4-2
D gene: NA
CDR3 protein: CASSRLSGTGPQETQYF
CDR3 DNA: TGTGCCAGCAGCCGACTATCGGGGACGGGGCCCCAAGAGACCCAGTACTTC

J gene: TRBJ1-5
clone size: NA
V gene: TRBV21-1
D gene: NA
CDR3 protein: CASSTQQGALPYQPQHF
CDR3 DNA: TGTGCCAGCAGCACCCAACAGGGAGCGCTCCCCTATCAGCCCCAGCATTTT

J gene: TRBJ1-2
clone size: NA
V gene: TRBV27
D gene: NA
CDR3 protein: CASSKGGYGYTF
CDR3 DNA: TGTGCCAGCAGTAAAGGCGGCTATGGCTACACCTTC

J gene: TRBJ2-2
clone size: NA
V gene: TRBV19
D gene: NA
CDR3 protein: CASKDNTNTGELFF
CDR3 DNA: TGTGCCTCGAAGGACAACACGAACACCGGGGAGCTGTTTTTT

J gene: TRBJ1-4
clone size: NA
V gene: TRBV6-5
D gene: NA
CDR3 protein: CASSLAENEKLFF
CDR3 DNA: TGTGCCAGCAGTTTGGCGGAGAATGAAAAACTGTTTTTT

J gene: TRBJ1-5
clone size: NA
V gene: TRBV5-6
D gene: NA
CDR3 protein: CASSLGGKDQPQHF
CDR3 DNA: TGTGCCAGCAGCCTAGGGGGTAAGGATCAGCCCCAGCATTTT

J gene: TRBJ2-1
clone size: NA
V gene: TRBV28
D gene: TRBD1
CDR3 protein: CASTERTGRGDEQFF
CDR3 DNA: TGTGCCAGCACCGAAAGGACAGGGAGAGGCGATGAGCAGTTCTTC

J gene: TRBJ2-7
clone size: NA
V gene: TRBV7-9
D gene: TRBD1
CDR3 protein: CASSSYRGSDEQYF
CDR3 DNA: TGTGCCAGCAGCTCCTACAGGGGGTCGGACGAGCAGTACTTC